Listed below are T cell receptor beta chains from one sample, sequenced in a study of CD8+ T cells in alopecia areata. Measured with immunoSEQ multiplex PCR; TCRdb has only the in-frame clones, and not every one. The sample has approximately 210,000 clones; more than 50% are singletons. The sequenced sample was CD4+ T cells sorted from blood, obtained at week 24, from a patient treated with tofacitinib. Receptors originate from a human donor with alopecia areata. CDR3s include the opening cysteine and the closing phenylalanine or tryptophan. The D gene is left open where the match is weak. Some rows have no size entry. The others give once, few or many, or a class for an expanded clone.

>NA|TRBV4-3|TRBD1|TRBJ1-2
CASSQGTGEGYTF
TGCGCCAGCAGCCAAGGGACAGGGGAAGGCTACACCTTC
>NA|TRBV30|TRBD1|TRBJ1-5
CAWSSRTGINQPQHF
TGTGCCTGGAGCTCCCGGACAGGGATTAATCAGCCCCAGCATTTT
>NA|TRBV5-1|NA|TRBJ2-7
CASRKGSEQYF
TGCGCCAGCAGAAAGGGGTCTGAGCAGTACTTC
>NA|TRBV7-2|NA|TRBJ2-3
CASSFTPTGADTQYF
TGTGCCAGCAGCTTCACGCCTACCGGGGCAGATACGCAGTATTTT
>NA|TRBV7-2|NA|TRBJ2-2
CASSLAHGELFF
TGTGCCAGCAGCTTAGCTCACGGGGAGCTGTTTTTT
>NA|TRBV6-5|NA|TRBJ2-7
CASSYESHRGREQYF
TGTGCCAGCAGTTACGAGAGTCACCGGGGGAGGGAGCAGTACTTC
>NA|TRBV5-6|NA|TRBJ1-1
CASSPQGWANTEAFF
TGTGCCAGCAGCCCGCAGGGGTGGGCGAACACTGAAGCTTTCTTT
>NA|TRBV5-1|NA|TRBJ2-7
CATSTSKAPDDEQYF
TGCGCCACCAGCACCTCGAAGGCCCCCGATGACGAGCAGTACTTC
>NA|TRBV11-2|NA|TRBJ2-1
CASSGGLHEQFF
TGTGCCAGCAGCGGGGGGTTGCATGAGCAGTTCTTC
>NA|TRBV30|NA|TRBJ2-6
CAWMRGANVLTF
TGTGCCTGGATGCGTGGGGCCAACGTCCTGACTTTC
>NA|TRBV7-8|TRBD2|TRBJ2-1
CASSPNAGVLNNEQFF
TGTGCCAGCAGCCCAAACGCGGGGGTTCTTAACAATGAGCAGTTCTTC
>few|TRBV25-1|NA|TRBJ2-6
CASSDPTTGYILTF
TGTGCCAGCAGTGACCCCACAACAGGTTATATCCTGACTTTC
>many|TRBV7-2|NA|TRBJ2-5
CASSLQIRETQYF
TGTGCCAGCAGCTTACAAATTAGAGAGACCCAGTACTTC
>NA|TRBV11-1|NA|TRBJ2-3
CASRQGLPTDTQYF
TGTGCCAGCCGCCAGGGACTGCCTACAGATACGCAGTATTTT
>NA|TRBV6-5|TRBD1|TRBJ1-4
CASRQGVGTNEKLFF
TGTGCCAGCAGGCAGGGGGTTGGTACTAATGAAAAACTGTTTTTT
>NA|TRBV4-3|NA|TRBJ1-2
CASSQDSRDQLYGYTF
TGCGCCAGCAGCCAAGATAGTAGGGACCAATTGTATGGCTACACCTTC
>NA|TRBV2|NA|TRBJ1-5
CASRTDHSNQPQHF
TGTGCCAGCCGGACAGATCATAGCAATCAGCCCCAGCATTTT
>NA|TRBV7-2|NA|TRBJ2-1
CASSARTDQYNEQFF
TGTGCCAGCAGCGCCCGGACAGACCAATACAATGAGCAGTTCTTC
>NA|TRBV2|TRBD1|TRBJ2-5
CASSKPPGQGISGETQYF
TGTGCCAGCAGCAAACCCCCGGGACAGGGAATTTCTGGGGAGACCCAGTACTTC
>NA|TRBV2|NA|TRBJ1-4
CASNREATNEKLFF
TGTGCCAGCAACAGGGAGGCAACTAATGAAAAACTGTTTTTT
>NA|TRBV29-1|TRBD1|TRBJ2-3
CSGLRGLADTQYF
TGCAGCGGTCTCAGGGGGCTGGCAGATACGCAGTATTTT
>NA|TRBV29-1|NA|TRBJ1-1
CSGGRRNTEAFF
TGCAGCGGGGGCCGCAGGAACACTGAAGCTTTCTTT
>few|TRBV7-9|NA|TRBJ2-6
CASSLGGAGANVLTF
TGTGCCAGCAGCTTAGGTGGTGCTGGGGCCAACGTCCTGACTTTC
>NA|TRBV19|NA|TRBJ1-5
CASSIGRALNQPQHF
TGTGCCAGTAGTATAGGAAGAGCATTAAATCAGCCCCAGCATTTT
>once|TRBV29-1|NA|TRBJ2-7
CSVARTTGDEQYF
TGCAGCGTTGCTCGGACTACCGGGGACGAGCAGTACTTC
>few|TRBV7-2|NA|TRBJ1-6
CASSPGTGGSPLHF
TGTGCCAGCAGCCCCGGGACCGGAGGTTCACCCCTCCACTTT
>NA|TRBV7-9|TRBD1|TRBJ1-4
CASSPLTGIEKLFF
TGTGCCAGCAGCCCCCTGACAGGGATTGAAAAACTGTTTTTT
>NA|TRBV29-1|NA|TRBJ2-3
CSVGARDPDTQYF
TGCAGCGTCGGGGCCCGGGACCCAGATACGCAGTATTTT
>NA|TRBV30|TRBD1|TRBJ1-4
CAWSLQTGWTEKLFF
TGTGCCTGGAGTCTCCAGACAGGGTGGACGGAAAAACTGTTTTTT
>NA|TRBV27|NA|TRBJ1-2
CASSLHRNYGYTF
TGTGCCAGCAGTTTACACAGGAACTATGGCTACACCTTC
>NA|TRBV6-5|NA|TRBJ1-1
CASAGWETEAFF
TGTGCCAGCGCGGGGTGGGAAACTGAAGCTTTCTTT